This passage covers 3 T cell receptor beta chains from one sample sequenced in a study of cytomegalovirus exposure and HLA in healthy donors. Primers: 60 Vbeta forward and 13 Jbeta reverse. Sequenced by immunoSEQ multiplex PCR; TCRdb stores in-frame clones only, minus some. The sample consists of under 200,000 clones, 75% to 90% of them appearing once. Sequences were obtained from PBMCs. These TCRs come from a woman aged 18-30 years in good health and CMV-seronegative.

This sequence joins TRBV5-5 and TRBJ1-5; no definite D call. The CDR3 sequence is 14 residues long. The V end was cut by 1 base, the J end by 7 bases, with 12 bases between. The germline gives CDR1 SGHKS, CDR2 YYEKEE (reference sequence). DNA of the CDR3: TGTGCCAGCAGCTTGTCGGTTTCGGGACAGCCCCAGCATTTT. It specifies CASSLSVSGQPQHF.

The chain joins TRBV7-8 to TRBJ2-1; 11 bases are a match to TRBD2. Germline V lookup: CDR1 SGHVS, CDR2 FQNEAQ. This CDR3 comprises 16 residues. V lost 5 bases, J lost 8 bases, and 11 bases stayed unmatched. In DNA, the CDR3 is TGTGCCAGCAGCCCTATAGGGGGTAGCGGGGGGGATGAGCAGTTCTTC. Its translation is CASSPIGGSGGDEQFF.

The V call is TRBV7-8, the J call TRBJ1-1; D ambiguous. CDR3 size: 16 residues. V lost 3 bases and J lost 0, with 14 bases in between. Per germline, CDR1 SGHVS and CDR2 FQNEAQ. The CDR3 region is CASSLGGMYMNTEAFF. The CDR3 DNA reads as TGTGCCAGCAGCTTGGGAGGGATGTACATGAACACTGAAGCTTTCTTT.